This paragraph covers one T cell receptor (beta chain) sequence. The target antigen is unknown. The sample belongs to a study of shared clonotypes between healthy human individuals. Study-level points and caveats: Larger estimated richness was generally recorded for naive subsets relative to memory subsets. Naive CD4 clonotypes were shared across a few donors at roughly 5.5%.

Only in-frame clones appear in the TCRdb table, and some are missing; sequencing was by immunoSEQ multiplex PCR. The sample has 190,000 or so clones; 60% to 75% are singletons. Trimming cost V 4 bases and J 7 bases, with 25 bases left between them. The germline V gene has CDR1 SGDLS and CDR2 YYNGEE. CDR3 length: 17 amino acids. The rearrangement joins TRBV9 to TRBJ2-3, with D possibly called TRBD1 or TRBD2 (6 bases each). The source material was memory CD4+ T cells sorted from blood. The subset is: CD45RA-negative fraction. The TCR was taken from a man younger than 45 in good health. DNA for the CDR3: TGTGCCAGCAGCCTCTTGGCGGCGGGACAATCCCCAAATACGCAGTATTTT. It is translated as CASSLLAAGQSPNTQYF.